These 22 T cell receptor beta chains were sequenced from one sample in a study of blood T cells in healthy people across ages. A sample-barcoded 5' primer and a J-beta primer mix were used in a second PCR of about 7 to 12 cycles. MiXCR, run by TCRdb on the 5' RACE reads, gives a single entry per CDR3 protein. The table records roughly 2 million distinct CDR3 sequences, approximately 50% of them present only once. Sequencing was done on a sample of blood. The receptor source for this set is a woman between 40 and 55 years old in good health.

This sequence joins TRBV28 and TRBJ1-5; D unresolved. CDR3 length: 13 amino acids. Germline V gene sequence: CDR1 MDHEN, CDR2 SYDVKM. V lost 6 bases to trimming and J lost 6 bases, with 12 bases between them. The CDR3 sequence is CASRIGIIQPQHF. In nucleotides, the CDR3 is TGTGCCAGCAGGATAGGGATAATTCAGCCCCAGCATTTT. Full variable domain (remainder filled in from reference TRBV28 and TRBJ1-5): DVKVTQSSRYLVKRTGEKVFLECVQDMDHENMFWYRQDPGLGLRLIYFSYDVKMKEKGDIPEGYSVSREKKERFSLILESASTNQTSMYLCASRIGIIQPQHFGDGTRLSIL.

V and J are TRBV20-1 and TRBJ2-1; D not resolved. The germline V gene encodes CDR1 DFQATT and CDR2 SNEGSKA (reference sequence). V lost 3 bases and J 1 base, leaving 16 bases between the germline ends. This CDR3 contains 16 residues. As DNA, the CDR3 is TGCAGTGCTAGGTTTTACAAGGCGGAATCCTACAATGAGCAGTTCTTC. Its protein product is CSARFYKAESYNEQFF.

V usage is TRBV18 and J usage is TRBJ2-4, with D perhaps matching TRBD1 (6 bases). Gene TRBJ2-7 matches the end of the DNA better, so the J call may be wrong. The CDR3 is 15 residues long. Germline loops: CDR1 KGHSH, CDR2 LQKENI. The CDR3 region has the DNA TGTGCCAGCTCACCACCGGGGGCAGGGCTCTACGAGCAGTACTTC. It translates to CASSPPGAGLYEQYF.

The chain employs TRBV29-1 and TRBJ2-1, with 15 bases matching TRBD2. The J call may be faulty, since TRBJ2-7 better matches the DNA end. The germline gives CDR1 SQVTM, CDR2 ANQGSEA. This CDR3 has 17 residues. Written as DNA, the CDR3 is TGCAGCGTTGGAGGGACTAGCGGGGGGACCTCCTACAATGAGCAGTACTTC. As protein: CSVGGTSGGTSYNEQYF.

The CDR3 loop reads CSALLGGGAYGYTF. CDR3 nucleotide sequence: TGCAGTGCCCTTTTGGGCGGGGGCGCGTATGGCTACACCTTC. The chain combines TRBV20-1 with TRBJ1-2, with TRBD1 as a possible D gene (6 bases). The CDR3 runs 14 residues. Germline CDR1 is DFQATT and CDR2 is SNEGSKA (reference sequence). V lost 6 bases to trimming and J lost 5 bases, with 19 bases between them.

CDR3 sequence reads: CASSFRDRDSYEQYF. As DNA, the CDR3 is TGTGCCAGCAGCTTCCGGGACAGGGACTCCTACGAGCAGTACTTC. The chain employs TRBV11-1 and TRBJ2-7, with TRBD1 matching over 9 bases. This CDR3 comprises 15 residues. V shed 3 bases and J 0 bases; nucleotides not matched to a gene: 3. Germline CDR1 and CDR2: SGHAT and FQDESV (reference sequence).

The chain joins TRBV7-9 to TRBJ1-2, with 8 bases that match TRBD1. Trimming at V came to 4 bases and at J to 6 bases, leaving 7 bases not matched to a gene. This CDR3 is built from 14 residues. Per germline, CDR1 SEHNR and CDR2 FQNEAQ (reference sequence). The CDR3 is CASSWETGVDGYTF. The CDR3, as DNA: TGTGCCAGCAGCTGGGAGACAGGGGTCGATGGCTACACCTTC.

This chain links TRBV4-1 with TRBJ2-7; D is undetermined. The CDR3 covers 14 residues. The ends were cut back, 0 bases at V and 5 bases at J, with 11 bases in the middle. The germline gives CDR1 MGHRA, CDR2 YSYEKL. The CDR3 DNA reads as TGCGCCAGCAGCCAAGATCCCAGCTTCGACGAGCAGTACTTC. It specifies CASSQDPSFDEQYF.

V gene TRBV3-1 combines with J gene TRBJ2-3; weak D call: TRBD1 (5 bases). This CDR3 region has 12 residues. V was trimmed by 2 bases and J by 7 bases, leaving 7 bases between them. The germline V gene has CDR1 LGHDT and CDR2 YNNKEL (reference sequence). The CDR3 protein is CASSQQGNTQYF. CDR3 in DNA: TGTGCCAGCAGCCAACAGGGAAATACGCAGTATTTT.

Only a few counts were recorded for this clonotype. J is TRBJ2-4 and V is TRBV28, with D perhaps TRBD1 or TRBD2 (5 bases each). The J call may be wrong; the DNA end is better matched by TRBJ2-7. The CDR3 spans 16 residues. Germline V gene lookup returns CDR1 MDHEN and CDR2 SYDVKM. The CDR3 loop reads CASRPHTGATTYEQYF. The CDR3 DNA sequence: TGTGCCAGCAGGCCTCATACCGGGGCGACTACCTACGAGCAGTACTTC.

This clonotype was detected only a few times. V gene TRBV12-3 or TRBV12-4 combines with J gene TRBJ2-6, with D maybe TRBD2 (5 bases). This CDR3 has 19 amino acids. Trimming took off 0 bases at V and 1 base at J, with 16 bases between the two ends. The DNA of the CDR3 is TGTGCCAGCAGTTTAGCAGGCGGGTTAGACTGGTCTGGGGCCAACGTCCTGACTTTC. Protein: CASSLAGGLDWSGANVLTF.

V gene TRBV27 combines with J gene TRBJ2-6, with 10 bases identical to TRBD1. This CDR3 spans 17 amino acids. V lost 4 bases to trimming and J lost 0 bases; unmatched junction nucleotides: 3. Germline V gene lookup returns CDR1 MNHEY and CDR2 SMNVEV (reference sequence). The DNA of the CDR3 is TGTGCCAGCAGTTCGGACAGGGGGTCCTCTGGGGCCAACGTCCTGACTTTC. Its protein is CASSSDRGSSGANVLTF.

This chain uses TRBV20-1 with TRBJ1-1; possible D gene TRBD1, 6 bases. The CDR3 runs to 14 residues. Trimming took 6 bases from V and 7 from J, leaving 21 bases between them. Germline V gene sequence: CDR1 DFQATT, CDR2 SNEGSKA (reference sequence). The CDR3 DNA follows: TGCAGTGCCCCGACCCCCGGACAGTGGCGTGAAGCTTTCTTT. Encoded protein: CSAPTPGQWREAFF.

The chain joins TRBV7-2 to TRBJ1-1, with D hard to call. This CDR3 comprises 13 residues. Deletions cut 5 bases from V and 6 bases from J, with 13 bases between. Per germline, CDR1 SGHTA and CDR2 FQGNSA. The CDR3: CASSPTVKAEAFF. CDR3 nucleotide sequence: TGTGCCAGCAGCCCCACGGTCAAGGCTGAAGCTTTCTTT. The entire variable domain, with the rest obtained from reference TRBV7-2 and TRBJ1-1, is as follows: GAGVSQSPSNKVTEKGKDVELRCDPISGHTALYWYRQSLGQGLEFLIYFQGNSAPDKSGLPSDRFSAERTGGSVSTLTIQRTQQEDSAVYLCASSPTVKAEAFFGQGTRLTVV.

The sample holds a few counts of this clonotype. CDR3 loop: CASTGLAGASSYEQYF. The CDR3 DNA follows: TGTGCCAGCACGGGACTAGCGGGGGCCAGCTCCTACGAGCAGTACTTC. This rearrangement joins TRBV6-5 to TRBJ2-7, with TRBD2 identical over 14 bases. This CDR3 spans 16 amino acids. V lost 7 bases, J lost 0 bases, and 5 bases stayed unmatched. The V gene's germline CDR1 is MNHEY and CDR2 SVGAGI.

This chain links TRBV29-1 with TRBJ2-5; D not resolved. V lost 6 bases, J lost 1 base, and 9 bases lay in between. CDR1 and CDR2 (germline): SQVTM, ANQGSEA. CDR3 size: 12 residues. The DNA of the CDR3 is TGCAGCGTCAGACGGTCCCAAGAGACCCAGTACTTC. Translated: CSVRRSQETQYF.

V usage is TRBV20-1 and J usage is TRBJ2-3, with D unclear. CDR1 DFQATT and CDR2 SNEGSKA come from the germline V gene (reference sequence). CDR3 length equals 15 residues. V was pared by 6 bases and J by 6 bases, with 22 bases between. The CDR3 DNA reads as TGCAGTGCGTTAGACGCTAGTCGGATCACGGATACGCAGTATTTT. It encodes CSALDASRITDTQYF.

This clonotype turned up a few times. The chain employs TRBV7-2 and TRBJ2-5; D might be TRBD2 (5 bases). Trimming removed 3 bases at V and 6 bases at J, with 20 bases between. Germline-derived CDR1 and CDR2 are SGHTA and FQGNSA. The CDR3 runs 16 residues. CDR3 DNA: TGTGCCAGCAGCTTCACCGGGGAAACATCCTTTAAGACCCAGTACTTC. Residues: CASSFTGETSFKTQYF.

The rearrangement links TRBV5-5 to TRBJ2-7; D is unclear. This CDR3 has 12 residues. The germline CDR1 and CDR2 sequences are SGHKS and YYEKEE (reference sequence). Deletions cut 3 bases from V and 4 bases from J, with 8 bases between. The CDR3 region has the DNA TGTGCCAGCAGCTCCCCGATGTACGAGCAGTACTTC. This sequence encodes CASSSPMYEQYF.

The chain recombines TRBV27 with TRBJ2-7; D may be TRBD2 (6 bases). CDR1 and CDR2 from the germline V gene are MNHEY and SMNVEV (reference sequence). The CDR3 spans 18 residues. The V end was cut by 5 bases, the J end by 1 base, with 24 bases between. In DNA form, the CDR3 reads TGTGCCAGCAGTCCCTCCGGGGGTATCCCGATTCCTTCCTACGAGCAGTACTTC. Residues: CASSPSGGIPIPSYEQYF.

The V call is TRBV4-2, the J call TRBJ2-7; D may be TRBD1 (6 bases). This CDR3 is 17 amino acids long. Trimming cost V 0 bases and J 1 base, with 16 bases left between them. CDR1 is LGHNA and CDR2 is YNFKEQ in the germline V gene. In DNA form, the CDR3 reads TGTGCCAGCAGCCAAGAAGGGGGTCGGGGTCCGTCCTACGAGCAGTACTTC. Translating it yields CASSQEGGRGPSYEQYF.

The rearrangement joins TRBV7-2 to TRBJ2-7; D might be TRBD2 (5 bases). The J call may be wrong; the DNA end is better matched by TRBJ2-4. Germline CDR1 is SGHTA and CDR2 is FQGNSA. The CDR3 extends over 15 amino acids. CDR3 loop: CASSLNGNSKNIQYF. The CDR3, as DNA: TGTGCCAGCAGCTTAAACGGGAATTCCAAAAACATTCAGTACTTC.